The 19 T cell receptor beta chains reported below all come from one sample, sequenced in a study of a mutant IDH1 vaccine in newly diagnosed glioma. Clones were sequenced by immunoSEQ multiplex PCR, and TCRdb holds only the in-frame ones, with some missing. The sample gives approximately 54,000 clones, roughly 80% of which show up once; approximately 20% is in the top ten. The time point is: baseline, week 1 (first vaccination visit). Stated treatment: pre-vaccination baseline after standard-of-care therapy. Here the sequenced sample was PBMCs, taken from a glioma patient treated with radiotherapy, temozolomide or both. Receptors were obtained from a man between 18 and 35 years old with glioma.

Only a few counts were recorded for this clone. This chain joins TRBV14 and TRBJ1-1; 7 bases agree with TRBD1. This CDR3 is 15 amino acids long. The V segment lost 4 bases and the J segment 7 bases; nucleotides outside the gene matches: 12. Germline-derived CDR1 and CDR2 are SGHDN and FVKESK. The CDR3 is CASSLIRQGRGEAFF. In nucleotides, the CDR3 is TGTGCCAGCAGCCTCATCCGACAGGGCCGCGGTGAAGCTTTCTTT.

V is TRBV6-5 and J is TRBJ1-5, with 10 bases identical to TRBD1. The V segment lost 5 bases and the J segment 3 bases; nucleotides outside the gene matches: 4. Germline V gene sequence: CDR1 MNHEY, CDR2 SVGAGI. CDR3 size: 15 residues. CDR3 sequence (DNA): TGTGCCAGCAGTATCGACAGGGGGCTCAATCAGCCCCAGCATTTT. Its translation: CASSIDRGLNQPQHF.

The rearrangement links TRBV15 to TRBJ1-2, with D maybe TRBD1 (5 bases). Trimming left V 3 bases short and J 4 bases short, with 12 bases between. CDR1 LNHNV and CDR2 YYDKDF come from the germline V gene (reference sequence). This CDR3 region has 14 residues. The CDR3 protein is CATSSLGTAYGYTF. CDR3 nucleotides: TGTGCCACCAGCAGTCTTGGGACCGCCTATGGCTACACCTTC.

This chain links TRBV30 with TRBJ2-7; 9 bases are shared with TRBD2. This CDR3 has 14 residues. Germline CDR1 reads GTSNPN; CDR2 reads SVGIG (reference sequence). Trimming removed 0 bases from V and 5 bases from J; junction bases left unmatched: 5. The CDR3 here is CAWSVLAGLHEQYF. As DNA, the CDR3 is TGTGCCTGGAGTGTTCTAGCGGGGCTACACGAGCAGTACTTC.

This clone was counted a single time. This chain connects TRBV5-1 to TRBJ2-4; D gene ambiguous. CDR1 and CDR2 (germline): SGHRS, YFSETQ. Deletions cut 4 bases from V and 1 base from J, with 9 bases between. This CDR3 contains 14 residues. CDR3 in amino acids: CASSPDPAKNIQYF. For the CDR3, the DNA is TGCGCCAGCAGCCCCGACCCGGCCAAAAACATTCAGTACTTC. Supplemented by reference TRBV5-1 and TRBJ2-4, the full variable domain reads KAGVTQTPRYLIKTRGQQVTLSCSPISGHRSVSWYQQTPGQGLQFLFEYFSETQRNKGNFPGRFSGRQFSNSRSEMNVSTLELGDSALYLCASSPDPAKNIQYFGAGTRLSVL.

This clone came up once. This chain links TRBV30 with TRBJ1-2; weak D call: TRBD1 (6 bases). The germline V and J ends were trimmed by 2 bases and 3 bases, with 10 bases remaining between them. The CDR3 is 13 residues long. The germline gives CDR1 GTSNPN, CDR2 SVGIG (reference sequence). The CDR3 here is CAWSTGADYGYTF. DNA for the CDR3: TGTGCCTGGAGTACGGGGGCGGACTATGGCTACACCTTC.

There are a few counts of this clone. The chain recombines TRBV7-9 with TRBJ1-2; no clear D. Deletions cut 4 bases from V and 5 bases from J, with 14 bases between. Germline CDR1 is SEHNR and CDR2 is FQNEAQ (reference sequence). CDR3 length: 14 residues. CDR3 region: CASSSTGVLYGYTF. The CDR3, as DNA: TGTGCCAGCAGCTCCACGGGAGTTCTTTATGGCTACACCTTC. The whole variable domain, remainder taken from reference TRBV7-9 and TRBJ1-2, is DTGVSQNPRHKITKRGQNVTFRCDPISEHNRLYWYRQTLGQGPEFLTYFQNEAQLEKSRLLSDRFSAERPKGSFSTLEIQRTEQGDSAMYLCASSSTGVLYGYTFGSGTRLTVV.

A single count supports this clone. V gene TRBV4-3 combines with J gene TRBJ2-2, with 7 bases lining up with TRBD2. V lost 4 bases and J lost 5; bases outside the gene matches: 4. CDR1 is LGHNA and CDR2 is YSLEER in the germline V gene. CDR3 length equals 14 residues. The CDR3 reads CASSRLASTGELFF. Here the CDR3 DNA reads TGCGCCAGCAGCCGACTAGCCTCGACCGGGGAGCTGTTTTTT.

This chain joins TRBV5-1 and TRBJ2-4, with 8 bases matching TRBD2. Trimming took 4 bases from V and 8 from J; bases not matched to a gene: 11. CDR1 SGHRS and CDR2 YFSETQ come from the germline V gene. CDR3 length: 15 residues. CDR3 region: CASSPPGGSRDIQYF. The CDR3 DNA follows: TGCGCCAGCAGCCCACCGGGGGGGAGTAGGGACATTCAGTACTTC.

V and J are TRBV5-1 and TRBJ1-5; possibly TRBD1 for D (5 bases). This CDR3 is built from 14 residues. Germline CDR1 reads SGHRS; CDR2 reads YFSETQ. Trimming left V 0 bases short and J 6 bases short, with 10 bases between. CDR3 sequence: CASSLAGQGQPQHF. CDR3 bases: TGCGCCAGCAGCTTGGCCGGGCAGGGTCAGCCCCAGCATTTT.

This clone was picked up a small number of times. The chain employs TRBV5-5 and TRBJ2-1; possibly TRBD2 for D (7 bases). Trimming stripped 5 bases from V and 6 bases from J, with 18 bases between. There are 15 residues in the CDR3. Germline values: CDR1 SGHKS, CDR2 YYEKEE (reference sequence). The chain's CDR3 is CASRMLGGPLNEQFF. CDR3 bases: TGTGCCAGCAGAATGCTGGGGGGGCCCCTCAATGAGCAGTTCTTC.

This clone was seen a handful of times. Its ends do not fully match the called genes, so a read error is possible. This chain links TRBV5-4 with TRBJ1-2; TRBD1 might be the D (6 bases). This CDR3 has 11 residues. CDR1 and CDR2 from the germline V gene are SGHNT and YYREEE (reference sequence). The CDR3 nucleotides are TGTGCCAGCAGCGGGGGGGGACACCATGCCTTC. Amino acids: CASSGGGHHAF. Full variable domain (missing parts from reference TRBV5-4 and TRBJ1-2): ETGVTQSPTHLIKTRGQQVTLRCSSQSGHNTVSWYQQALGQGPQFIFQYYREEENGRGNFPPRFSGLQFPNYSSELNVNALELDDSALYLCASSGGGHHAFGSGTRLTVV.

This clone occurred a few times. The genes are TRBV6-5 and TRBJ1-1; 12 nucleotides line up with TRBD1. Germline lookup yields CDR1 MNHEY and CDR2 SVGAGI. The CDR3 loop spans 14 amino acids. V trimming: 6 bases; J trimming: 12 bases; junction bases outside the gene matches: 11. The CDR3 sequence: CASRPGQGAAASFF. The CDR3 nucleotides are TGTGCCAGCAGACCGGGACAGGGGGCCGCAGCTTCTTTCTTT.

The gene calls are TRBV6-5 and TRBJ1-5, with D possibly matching TRBD1 (6 bases). V dropped 6 bases and J dropped 0 bases, with 12 bases sitting between them. The CDR3 is 15 amino acids. The V gene's germline CDR1 is MNHEY and CDR2 SVGAGI. CDR3 DNA sequence: TGTGCCAGCAGGAGGGGGTTATATAGCAATCAGCCCCAGCATTTT. Its protein is CASRRGLYSNQPQHF.

The gene calls are TRBV7-8 and TRBJ2-5; 11 bases match TRBD2. V trimming: 1 base; J trimming: 4 bases; junction bases outside the gene matches: 5. CDR1 SGHVS and CDR2 FQNEAQ come from the germline V gene. This CDR3 has 16 amino acids. CDR3: CASSLGGSGGVETQYF. For the CDR3, the DNA is TGTGCCAGCAGCTTAGGGGGTAGCGGGGGGGTAGAGACCCAGTACTTC.

The V and J genes are TRBV9 and TRBJ2-3; 11 nucleotides align to TRBD2. This CDR3 contains 15 residues. The J segment lost 4 bases and the V segment lost 0 bases, leaving 1 base of the junction unmatched. Germline values: CDR1 SGDLS, CDR2 YYNGEE. In DNA, the CDR3 is TGTGCCAGCAGCGTAGGTAGCGGGGGGGCAGATACGCAGTATTTT. Its protein is CASSVGSGGADTQYF.

V and J are TRBV13 and TRBJ1-1, with no clear D. V was shortened by 4 bases and J by 4 bases, with 4 bases between the two germline ends. This CDR3 spans 11 amino acids. CDR1 is PRHDT and CDR2 is FYEKMQ in the germline V gene (reference sequence). The CDR3 is CASSSPTEAFF. The CDR3 DNA follows: TGTGCCAGCAGCTCACCCACTGAAGCTTTCTTT.

With respect to this clone: A read error may account for a junction end that differs from germline. The chain is built from TRBV6-5 and TRBJ2-2; D uncertain. Germline values: CDR1 MNHEY, CDR2 SVGAGI. The CDR3 length is 16 residues. The DNA of the CDR3 is TGTGCCAGCACTTACGATTGGGGTAGCAGGACCGGGGAGCTGTTTTTT. Translated, it gives CASTYDWGSRTGELFF.

This chain uses TRBV5-1 with TRBJ1-4; no definite D call. CDR1 and CDR2 (germline): SGHRS, YFSETQ. V was cut by 4 bases and J by 3 bases, with 10 bases left in between. The CDR3 loop spans 14 amino acids. The CDR3 region is CASSLGEANEKLFF. CDR3 nucleotides: TGCGCCAGCAGCCTAGGAGAAGCTAATGAAAAACTGTTTTTT.